What follows describes a single T cell receptor (beta chain). This clone occurred once. The clone's antigen remains unknown. Per-base qualities were not stored, and no clone one base away is much larger. Each collaborating institution followed its own protocols to collect whole blood in K2EDTA tubes. Collaborator samples were shipped for TCRbeta analysis as frozen whole blood, isolated PBMCs, or DNA extracted from either sample type. The immunoSEQ Assay, a bias-controlled multiplex PCR, was used to amplify TCRbeta CDR3 regions from genomic DNA. In the paper's pipeline: The number of nucleated cells in each sample was estimated from the amplification of reference gene primers within the assay. To quantify the absolute abundance of each unique TCRbeta CDR3 rearrangement, sequence reads were collapsed and filtered. For each sample, productive Simpson clonality was calculated as the square root of Simpson's diversity index across productive rearrangements. TCRdb's version of the immuneACCESS table is confined to in-frame rearrangements and falls short of the full clone set. An unresolved V gene accounts for under half of the shortfall where checked; the remainder is of unknown origin. V, J and clone size derive from that table, while D and trimming were established from the DNA sequence. This sample has 180,000 or so clones in its table, and about 83% of those were observed once. The ten largest make up roughly 3.6% of the sample.

The CDR3 has 15 amino acids, counting the end cysteine and phenylalanine. The retained sequence is limited to the CDR3, 45 bases, with the frame set at the first base. The CDR1 and CDR2 encoded by the germline V gene (reference sequence) are LGHDT and YNNKEL. For this chain, trimming is 5 bases at the V end and 4 bases at the J end, and the number of junction bases without a gene match is 9. This sample was included in a study of blood T cell repertoires in COVID-19 (dated by TCRdb to about 2020). Background for the entire study: Collaborator samples came from the United States, Italy and Spain and covered acute and convalescent phases of COVID-19. The prospective study material was composed of cDNA or gDNA derived from T cells, B-cell-depleted T cells, or PBMCs. Deeply sampled blood TCRbeta repertoires from subjects exposed to, actively infected with, or recovered from COVID-19 were included in the dataset. The repertoires were released in a freely available public database meant as a resource for research on the immune response to SARS-CoV-2. The samples were drawn from the first 160 participants of the ongoing ImmuneRACE study and from more than 1,000 subjects provided by 6 global collaborators. Nearly every sample came with metadata listing a de-identified subject ID, COVID-19 status, age in years and sex. HLA class I and class II types, where available, came from metadata supplied by the sample provider rather than from assay-based typing.

Study-level results and caveats: The quantity of clinical and demographic metadata differed by source and by participant and was supplied without curation.

Sequencing was carried out using peripheral blood. This receptor was taken from a man between 18 and 29 years old with active or convalescent COVID-19. This chain is built from TRBV3-1 (or the pseudogene TRBV3-2) and TRBJ2-5, and 8 junction bases match TRBD2. The nucleotides read TGTGCCAGCAGCTATCCGGGGGGGCAGGGAGAGACCCAGTACTTC. Translated, it gives CASSYPGGQGETQYF.